This T cell receptor (beta chain) emerged from a study of OX40 agonist ivuxolimab in advanced cancers. Overall study: An agonistic anti-OX40 (CD134) antibody, ivuxolimab, was used to treat the patients. Overall study results and limits: Expanded clones were, on average, more numerous among CD8+ T cells than CD4+. Some patients without response likewise showed low normalized clonal expansion.

Sequencing was performed with immunoSEQ multiplex PCR; in TCRdb, only in-frame clones are kept and a portion is missing. The sample has around 57,000 clones; roughly 85% are singletons. On this clone itself: Its target is not known.

The CDR3 covers 15 residues. The V gene's germline CDR1 is SGHTA and CDR2 FQGTGA. The germline V and J ends were trimmed by 8 bases and 7 bases, with 21 bases remaining between them. The sample was CD4+ or CD8+ T cells sorted from blood, taken in a trial of the OX40 agonist ivuxolimab. V gene TRBV7-3 combines with J gene TRBJ2-1; D remains ambiguous. The sequence came from an adult with an advanced solid tumor such as melanoma, head and neck, liver or kidney cancer. In DNA form, the CDR3 reads TGTGCCAGCTCCCCCCAACGAGGTCTCGGTAATGAGCAGTTCTTC. Translation: CASSPQRGLGNEQFF.